This TCR beta chain was sequenced during a study of identical twins. Each cDNA held unique molecular identifiers, and template switching gave it a universal primer site. TCRdb reprocessed the 5' RACE reads with MiXCR, giving one entry per CDR3 protein. The sample contains 700,000 or so distinct CDR3 sequences, roughly 8% of which appear only once. In its sample, this clonotype was seen a few times. The antigen remains unidentified. Study-wide points: The study based its conclusions on cross-sectional statistical analysis and did not follow the same donors. Shared out-of-frame alpha sequences (those common to twins) showed excess low generation probability. With beta out-of-frame sequences, excess sharing by twins was weaker.

This sample also appeared in a second study, on yellow fever vaccine responses in identical twins.

This receptor was obtained from a woman under 30 in good health. Sequencing was performed on PBMCs.

CDR3 sequence: CASSLASRVSSYEQYF. The CDR3 DNA is TGCGCCAGCAGCTTGGCGAGTCGAGTATCCTCCTACGAGCAGTACTTC. V gene TRBV5-1 combines with J gene TRBJ2-7; no reliable D call. The CDR3 runs to 16 residues. V lost 0 bases to trimming and J lost 0 bases, with 13 bases between them. The germline V gene encodes CDR1 SGHRS and CDR2 YFSETQ.